This T cell receptor (beta chain) was recorded in a study of blood T cell repertoires in COVID-19. On the study more broadly: COVID-19 samples collected from the United States, Italy and Spain covered acute and convalescent phases. Sources were T cells, B-cell-depleted T cells, or PBMCs; the material itself was cDNA or gDNA.

This clone was observed a single time. CDR3 length: 15 residues. Germline V gene lookup returns CDR1 SGHTA and CDR2 FQGTGA. V lost 3 bases to trimming and J lost 3 bases, with 15 bases between them. Per the study methods: It was from reference gene primer amplification that nucleated cell counts were estimated. The data were produced by immunoSEQ multiplex PCR, yet TCRdb's version contains in-frame clones alone and is incomplete. V, J and clone size derive from that table, while D and trimming were established from the DNA sequence. The profile shows a few hundred thousand clones, approximately 80% of them singletons.

This TCR was recovered from a woman aged 80 or over with acute or convalescent COVID-19. The source material was peripheral blood. J is TRBJ2-7 and V is TRBV7-3; TRBD1 is a possible D gene (7 bases). This CDR3 reads CASSLQGGPFYEQYF. As DNA, the CDR3 is TGTGCCAGCAGCTTGCAGGGGGGACCCTTCTACGAGCAGTACTTC.